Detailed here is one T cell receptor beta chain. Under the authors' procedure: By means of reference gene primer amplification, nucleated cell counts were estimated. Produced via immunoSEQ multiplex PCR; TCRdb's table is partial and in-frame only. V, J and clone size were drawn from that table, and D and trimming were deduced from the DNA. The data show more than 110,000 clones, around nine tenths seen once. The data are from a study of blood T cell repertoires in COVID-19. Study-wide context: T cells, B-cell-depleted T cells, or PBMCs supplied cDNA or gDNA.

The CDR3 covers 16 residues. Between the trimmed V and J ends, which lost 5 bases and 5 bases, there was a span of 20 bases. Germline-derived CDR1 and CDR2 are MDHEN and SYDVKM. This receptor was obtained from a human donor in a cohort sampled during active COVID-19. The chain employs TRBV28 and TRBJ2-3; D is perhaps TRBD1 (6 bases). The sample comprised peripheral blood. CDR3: CASSGQGSPAKDTQYF. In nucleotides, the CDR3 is TGTGCCAGCAGTGGTCAGGGGTCCCCGGCAAAAGATACGCAGTATTTT.